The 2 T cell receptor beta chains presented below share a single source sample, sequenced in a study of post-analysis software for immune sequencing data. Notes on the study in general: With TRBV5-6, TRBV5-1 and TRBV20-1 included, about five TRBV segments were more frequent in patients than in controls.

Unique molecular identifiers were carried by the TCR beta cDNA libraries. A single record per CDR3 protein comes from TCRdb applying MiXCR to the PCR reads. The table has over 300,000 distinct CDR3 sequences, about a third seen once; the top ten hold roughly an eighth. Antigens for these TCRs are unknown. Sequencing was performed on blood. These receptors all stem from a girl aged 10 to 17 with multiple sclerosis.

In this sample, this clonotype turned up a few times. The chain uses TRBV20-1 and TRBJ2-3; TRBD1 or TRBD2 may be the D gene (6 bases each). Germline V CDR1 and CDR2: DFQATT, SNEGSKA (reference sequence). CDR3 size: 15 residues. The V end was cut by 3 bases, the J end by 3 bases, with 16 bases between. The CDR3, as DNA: TGCAGTGCTAGGGGGGCGGGGACAATAACAGATACGCAGTATTTT. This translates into CSARGAGTITDTQYF.

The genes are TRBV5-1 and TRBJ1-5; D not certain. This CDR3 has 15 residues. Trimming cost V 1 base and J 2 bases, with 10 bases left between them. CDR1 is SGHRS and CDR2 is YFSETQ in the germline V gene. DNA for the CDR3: TGCGCCAGCAGCTTGTACGAATTCTGCAATCAGCCCCAGCATTTT. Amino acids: CASSLYEFCNQPQHF.